These 2 T cell receptor beta chains were sequenced from one sample in a study of shared clonotypes between healthy human individuals. Sequencing was performed with immunoSEQ multiplex PCR; in TCRdb, only in-frame clones are kept and a portion is missing. The sample records hundreds of thousands of clones, 73% being singletons. The material sequenced was memory CD4+ T cells sorted from blood. As to subset: CD45RA-negative fraction. Receptors were obtained from a woman younger than 45 in good health.

The J gene is TRBJ2-4, the V gene TRBV2; 8 bases are a match to TRBD1. V trimming: 6 bases; J trimming: 6 bases; junction bases outside the gene matches: 7. The CDR3 loop spans 14 amino acids. Germline V CDR1 and CDR2: SNHLY, FYNNEI. The CDR3 loop reads CASRYGQGGNIQYF. DNA of the CDR3: TGTGCCAGCAGGTACGGACAGGGCGGAAACATTCAGTACTTC.

The chain combines TRBV5-1 with TRBJ2-7, with no clear D. CDR3 length equals 12 residues. Germline V gene data show CDR1 as SGHRS and CDR2 as YFSETQ. CDR3 in amino acids: CAFKRPRYEQYF. In nucleotides, the CDR3 is TGCGCATTTAAGCGTCCTCGCTACGAGCAGTACTTC.